This TCR beta chain was recovered during a study of cytomegalovirus exposure and HLA in healthy donors. Points from the study as a whole: Subsequent analysis revealed that first-cohort TCR clusters tended to co-occur in the 120 or so validation repertoires. Most observed TCR sequences were rare, whereas some public TCRs were detected in many donors. Per published reports, the classifier diagnosed cytomegalovirus status with high specificity and sensitivity.

While the first cohort had fewer than 850 subjects, the donors belonged to the separate validation cohort of over a hundred subjects. The repertoire was sequenced with immunoSEQ multiplex PCR; TCRdb's copy has only in-frame clones and lacks some. The sample lists about 160,000 clones, 86% occurring once. This clone was recorded once. No antigen is known for it. The CDR3 contains 12 residues. The V end lost 2 bases, the J end lost 10 bases, and 9 bases lay between the germline ends. Germline CDR1 and CDR2: MNHNY and SVGAGI (reference sequence). The TCR originated in a woman between 25 and 40 years old in good health and CMV-seronegative. This chain connects TRBV6-6 to TRBJ2-1; D could derive from TRBD1 or TRBD2 (5 bases each). The sample was PBMCs. CDR3 in amino acids: CASSYGTFEQFF. The CDR3 DNA is TGTGCCAGCAGTTACGGGACCTTCGAGCAGTTCTTC.